The 4 T cell receptor beta chains below all came from one sample that was sequenced in a study of blood T cell repertoires in COVID-19. The repertoire was sequenced with immunoSEQ multiplex PCR; TCRdb's copy has only in-frame clones and lacks some. The sample includes around 170,000 clones, 85% to 95% seen only once; the top ten take approximately 0.5%. The sequenced sample consisted of peripheral blood. The source is a man aged 45-65 years with acute or convalescent COVID-19.

The chain is built from TRBV2 and TRBJ1-6, with 7 bases identical to TRBD1. Germline V lookup: CDR1 SNHLY, CDR2 FYNNEI. The CDR3 spans 14 residues. V trimming: 4 bases; J trimming: 8 bases; junction bases outside the gene matches: 5. The CDR3 protein is CASSVAQGDSPLHF. The CDR3 DNA reads TGTGCCAGCAGTGTCGCCCAGGGGGATTCACCCCTCCACTTT. Drawing the rest from reference TRBV2 and TRBJ1-6, the complete variable domain is EPEVTQTPSHQVTQMGQEVILRCVPISNHLYFYWYRQILGQKVEFLVSFYNNEISEKSEIFDDQFSVERPDGSNFTLKIRSTKLEDSAMYFCASSVAQGDSPLHFGNGTRLTVT.

The CDR3, as DNA: TGTGCCAGCAGTTTATTTGGGCACGGCTTAACTGGATATGGCTACACCTTC. Protein: CASSLFGHGLTGYGYTF. The V gene is TRBV27, the J gene TRBJ1-2; no firm D call. Germline-derived CDR1 and CDR2 are MNHEY and SMNVEV (reference sequence). This CDR3 spans 17 amino acids. V was trimmed by 1 base and J by 5 bases, leaving 20 bases between them.

The chain links TRBV5-1 to TRBJ1-4, with D maybe TRBD1 (6 bases). The CDR3 consists of 14 residues. Germline values: CDR1 SGHRS, CDR2 YFSETQ. V gave up 5 bases and J gave up 2 bases, with 10 bases separating them. CDR3 region: CASSTDRTNEKLFF. CDR3 nucleotide sequence: TGCGCCAGCAGTACCGACAGGACTAATGAAAAACTGTTTTTT.

J is TRBJ2-7 and V is TRBV28; maybe TRBD2 (7 bases). This CDR3 region has 12 residues. Germline V gives CDR1 MDHEN, CDR2 SYDVKM. Trimming removed 6 bases from V and 6 bases from J, with 12 bases in between. CDR3 DNA sequence: TGTGCCAGCAGACAGGGAGGGTCCGAGCAGTACTTC. Its protein product is CASRQGGSEQYF.